One T cell receptor beta chain is described in this entry. This CDR3 is built from 12 residues. CDR1 and CDR2 (germline): SNHLY, FYNNEI. Unmatched junction bases numbered 3, after V lost 7 bases and J lost 4 bases. This sample is part of a study of blood T cell repertoires in COVID-19. Using immunoSEQ multiplex PCR, the repertoire was profiled, and TCRdb retains in-frame clones only, with some absent. This sample yields hundreds of thousands of clones, of which around 87% are seen a single time; approximately 1.6% belongs to the top ten. The rearrangement links TRBV2 to TRBJ1-2; TRBD1 aligns across 7 bases. The TCR was taken from a woman aged 40 to 55 who had recovered from COVID-19. Source material: peripheral blood. CDR3 coding DNA: TGTGCCAGCACAGGGGACAGCTATGGCTACACCTTC. Its translation: CASTGDSYGYTF.